The rows below give T cell receptor beta chains drawn from one sample of a study of cytomegalovirus exposure and HLA in healthy donors. TCRdb keeps only in-frame clones here, not all; method: immunoSEQ multiplex PCR. The data hold 150,000 to 200,000 clones, with about 80% observed a single time. Sequencing was carried out using PBMCs. These TCRs come from a girl aged 10 to 17 in good health and CMV-seropositive. CDR3s include the opening cysteine and the closing phenylalanine or tryptophan. A D gene is named only where the DNA matches it firmly. Clone size is shown for a subset of rows, as once, few, many or a class of expanded clone.

V	J	length	D	size	CDR3	DNA
TRBV4-1	TRBJ2-7	18	.	.	CASSQMLRGDRRPYEQYF	TGCGCCAGCAGCCAGATGCTCCGGGGGGACAGGCGCCCCTACGAGCAGTACTTC
TRBV10-3	TRBJ2-7	14	TRBD2	.	CAISEREAQNEQYF	TGTGCCATCAGTGAGCGGGAGGCCCAGAACGAGCAGTACTTC
TRBV25-1	TRBJ2-7	15	.	.	CASSHRRGASYEQYF	TGTGCCAGCAGCCACCGACGGGGGGCGTCTTACGAGCAGTACTTC
TRBV2	TRBJ2-1	14	.	.	CASRDTYSYNEQFF	TGTGCCAGCAGAGACACCTACTCCTACAATGAGCAGTTCTTC
TRBV4-3	TRBJ2-2	17	TRBD2	.	CASSQPGTSGVAGELFF	TGCGCCAGCAGCCAACCCGGGACTAGCGGGGTGGCCGGGGAGCTGTTTTTT
TRBV6-1	TRBJ2-3	14	TRBD2	.	CASRKPGLAGPQYF	TGTGCCAGCAGGAAACCGGGACTAGCGGGACCCCAGTATTTT
TRBV2	TRBJ2-3	12	.	.	CASRGQADTQYF	TGTGCCAGCAGGGGTCAGGCAGATACGCAGTATTTT
TRBV7-2	TRBJ1-1	16	.	.	CASSLAGGIGNTEAFF	TGTGCCAGCAGCTTAGCGGGGGGGATCGGGAACACTGAAGCTTTCTTT
TRBV7-8	TRBJ2-2	16	TRBD1	.	CASSLAGGAWAGELFF	TGTGCCAGCAGCTTAGCAGGGGGCGCGTGGGCCGGGGAGCTGTTTTTT
TRBV5-1	TRBJ2-3	15	TRBD2	.	CASSLYRGSGDTQYF	TGCGCCAGCAGCTTGTATCGCGGGAGCGGGGATACGCAGTATTTT
TRBV30	TRBJ1-2	12	.	.	CAWSGGTYGYTF	TGTGCCTGGAGTGGCGGGACCTATGGCTACACCTTC
TRBV27	TRBJ2-1	15	TRBD2	few	CASSLLGTSMHEQFF	TGTGCCAGCAGTTTATTGGGGACTAGTATGCATGAGCAGTTCTTC
TRBV10-3	TRBJ1-4	15	.	.	CAISESSQGSEKLFF	TGTGCCATCAGTGAGTCGAGCCAGGGTAGCGAAAAACTGTTTTTT
TRBV6-1	TRBJ1-5	15	TRBD1	.	CASSRMTGSNQPQHF	TGTGCCAGCAGTCGCATGACAGGGAGCAATCAGCCCCAGCATTTT
TRBV30	TRBJ1-2	16	.	.	CAWSVQWTEGDYGYTF	TGTGCCTGGAGTGTACAATGGACAGAGGGGGATTATGGCTACACCTTC
TRBV7-2	TRBJ2-3	15	.	.	CASSLHKSSTDTQYF	TGTGCCAGCAGCTTACACAAATCGAGCACAGATACGCAGTATTTT
TRBV7-2	TRBJ2-3	15	.	.	CASSLAPGSTDTQYF	TGTGCCAGCAGCTTAGCTCCAGGTAGCACAGATACGCAGTATTTT
TRBV6-1	TRBJ1-1	14	.	.	CASSERGGDTEAFF	TGTGCCAGCAGTGAACGGGGAGGGGACACTGAAGCTTTCTTT
TRBV19	TRBJ1-2	14	TRBD1	once	CASSADRGDYGYTF	TGTGCCAGTAGTGCGGACAGGGGTGACTATGGCTACACCTTC
TRBV19	TRBJ1-2	16	.	.	CASSTPLREPNYGYTF	TGTGCCAGTAGTACGCCTCTTCGGGAACCAAACTATGGCTACACCTTC
TRBV27	TRBJ2-5	14	.	once	CASSPQSGYETQYF	TGTGCCAGCAGTCCCCAGAGCGGTTACGAGACCCAGTACTTC